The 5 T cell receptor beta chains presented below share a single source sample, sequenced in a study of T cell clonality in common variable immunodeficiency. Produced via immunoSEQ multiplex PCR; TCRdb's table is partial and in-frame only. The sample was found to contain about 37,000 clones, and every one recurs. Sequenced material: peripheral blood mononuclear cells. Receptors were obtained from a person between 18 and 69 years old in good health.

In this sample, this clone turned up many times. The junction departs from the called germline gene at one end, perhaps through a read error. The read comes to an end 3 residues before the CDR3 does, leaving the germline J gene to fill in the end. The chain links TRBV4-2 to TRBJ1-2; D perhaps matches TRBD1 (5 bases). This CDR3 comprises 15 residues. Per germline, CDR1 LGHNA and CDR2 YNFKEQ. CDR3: CASSQDIGRGLAYTF. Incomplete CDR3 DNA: TGCGCCAGCAGCCAAGATATCGGCCGGGGACTAGCA.

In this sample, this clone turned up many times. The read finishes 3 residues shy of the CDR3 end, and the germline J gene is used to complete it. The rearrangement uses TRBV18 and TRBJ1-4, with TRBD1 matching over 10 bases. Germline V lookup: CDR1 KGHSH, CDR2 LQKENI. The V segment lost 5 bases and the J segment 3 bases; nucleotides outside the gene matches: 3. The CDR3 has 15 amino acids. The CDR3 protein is CASSWDRGANEKLFF. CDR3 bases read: TGTGCCAGCTCATGGGACAGGGGTGCTAATGAAAAA.

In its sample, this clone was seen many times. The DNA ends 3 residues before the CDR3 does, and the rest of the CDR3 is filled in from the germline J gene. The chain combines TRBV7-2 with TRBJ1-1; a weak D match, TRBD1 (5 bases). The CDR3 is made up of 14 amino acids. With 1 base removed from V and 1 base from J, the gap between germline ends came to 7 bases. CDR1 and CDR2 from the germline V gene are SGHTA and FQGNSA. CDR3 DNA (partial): TGTGCCAGCAGCTTAGGCAGGGAGAACACTGAA. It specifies CASSLGRENTE. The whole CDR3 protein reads CASSLGRENTEAFF.

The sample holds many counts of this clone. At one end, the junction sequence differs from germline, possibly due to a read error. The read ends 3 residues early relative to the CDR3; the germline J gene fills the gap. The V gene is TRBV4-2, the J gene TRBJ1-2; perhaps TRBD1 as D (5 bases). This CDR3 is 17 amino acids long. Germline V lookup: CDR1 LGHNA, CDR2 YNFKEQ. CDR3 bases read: TGCGCCAGCAGCCAAGATCAGGCGGGGCCCGGGTACTATGGC. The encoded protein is CASSQDQAGPGYYG. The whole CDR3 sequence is CASSQDQAGPGYYGYTF.

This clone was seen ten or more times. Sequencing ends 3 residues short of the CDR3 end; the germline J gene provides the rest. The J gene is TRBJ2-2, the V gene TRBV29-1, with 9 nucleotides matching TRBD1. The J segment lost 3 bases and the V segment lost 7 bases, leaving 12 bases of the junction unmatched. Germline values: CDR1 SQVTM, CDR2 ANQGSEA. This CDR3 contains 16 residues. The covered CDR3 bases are TGCAGCGCCTCATTATGGGACAGGGCGTACACCGGGGAG. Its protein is CSASLWDRAYTGE. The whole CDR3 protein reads CSASLWDRAYTGELFF.